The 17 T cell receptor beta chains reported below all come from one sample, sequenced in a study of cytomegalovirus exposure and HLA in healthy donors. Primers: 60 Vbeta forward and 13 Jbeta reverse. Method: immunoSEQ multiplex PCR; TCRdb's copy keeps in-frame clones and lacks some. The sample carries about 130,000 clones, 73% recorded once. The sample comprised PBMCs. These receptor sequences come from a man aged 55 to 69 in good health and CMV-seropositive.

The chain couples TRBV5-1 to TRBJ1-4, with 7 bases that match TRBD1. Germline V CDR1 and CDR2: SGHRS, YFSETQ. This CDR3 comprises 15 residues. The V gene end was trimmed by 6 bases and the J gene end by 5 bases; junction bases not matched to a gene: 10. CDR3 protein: CASNDPGQSNEKLFF. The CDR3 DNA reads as TGCGCCAGCAACGACCCGGGACAGAGCAATGAAAAACTGTTTTTT.

The DNA for the CDR3 is TGTGCCAGTGGAATGACAGGAATCCAGCCCCAGCATTTT. Its translation is CASGMTGIQPQHF. This rearrangement joins TRBV19 to TRBJ1-5, with D possibly being TRBD1 (6 bases). The germline gives CDR1 LNHDA, CDR2 SQIVND (reference sequence). V was pared by 8 bases and J by 7 bases, with 15 bases between. The CDR3 is 13 amino acids.

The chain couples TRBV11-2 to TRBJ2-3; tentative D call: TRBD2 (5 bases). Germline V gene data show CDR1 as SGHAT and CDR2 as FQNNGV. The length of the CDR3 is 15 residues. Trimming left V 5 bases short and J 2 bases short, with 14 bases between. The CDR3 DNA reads TGTGCCAGCAGCCCACCGACTACCCACACAGATACGCAGTATTTT. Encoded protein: CASSPPTTHTDTQYF.

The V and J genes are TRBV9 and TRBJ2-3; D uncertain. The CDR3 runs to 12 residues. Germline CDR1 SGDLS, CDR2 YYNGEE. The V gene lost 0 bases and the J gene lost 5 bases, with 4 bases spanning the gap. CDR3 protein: CASSVDQDTQYF. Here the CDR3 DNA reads TGTGCCAGCAGCGTAGATCAAGATACGCAGTATTTT.

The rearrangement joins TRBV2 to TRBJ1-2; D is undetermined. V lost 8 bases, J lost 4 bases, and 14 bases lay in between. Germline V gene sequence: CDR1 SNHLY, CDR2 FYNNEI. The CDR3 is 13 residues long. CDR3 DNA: TGTGCCAGCCGATACGGGATTTTCTATGGCTACACCTTC. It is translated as CASRYGIFYGYTF.

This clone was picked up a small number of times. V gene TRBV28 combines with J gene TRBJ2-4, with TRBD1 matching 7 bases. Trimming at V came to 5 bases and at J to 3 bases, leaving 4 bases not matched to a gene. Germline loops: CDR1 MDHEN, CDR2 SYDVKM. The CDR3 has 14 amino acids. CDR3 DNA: TGTGCCAGCAGTACGGGACAGAGCAAAAACATTCAGTACTTC. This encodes CASSTGQSKNIQYF.

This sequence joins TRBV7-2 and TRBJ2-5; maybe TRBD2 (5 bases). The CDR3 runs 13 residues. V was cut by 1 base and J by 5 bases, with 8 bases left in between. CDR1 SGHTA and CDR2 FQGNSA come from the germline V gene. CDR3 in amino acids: CASSLDGVETQYF. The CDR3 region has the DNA TGTGCCAGCAGCTTAGACGGGGTGGAGACCCAGTACTTC.

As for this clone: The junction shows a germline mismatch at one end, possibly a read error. The CDR3 nucleotides read TGTGCCAGCAGTTTAGGGAGGGGAAGTGAAAAACTGTTTTTT. Its protein is CASSLGRGSEKLFF. This rearrangement joins TRBV7-8 to TRBJ1-4, with D possibly TRBD1 on 5 matching bases. The CDR3 is 14 amino acids. Germline lookup yields CDR1 SGHVS and CDR2 FQNEAQ.

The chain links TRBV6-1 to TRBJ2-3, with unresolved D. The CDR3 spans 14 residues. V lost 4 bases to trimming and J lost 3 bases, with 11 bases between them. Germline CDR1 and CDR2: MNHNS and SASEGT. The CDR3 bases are TGTGCCAGCAGTGGCCAGGTTAGTACAGATACGCAGTATTTT. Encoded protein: CASSGQVSTDTQYF.

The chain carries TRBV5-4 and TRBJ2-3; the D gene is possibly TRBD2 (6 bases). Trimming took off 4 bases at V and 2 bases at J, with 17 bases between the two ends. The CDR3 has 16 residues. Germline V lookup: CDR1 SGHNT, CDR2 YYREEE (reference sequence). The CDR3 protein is CASSRGGTGDTDTQYF. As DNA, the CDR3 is TGTGCCAGCAGCCGTGGCGGGACGGGAGACACAGATACGCAGTATTTT.

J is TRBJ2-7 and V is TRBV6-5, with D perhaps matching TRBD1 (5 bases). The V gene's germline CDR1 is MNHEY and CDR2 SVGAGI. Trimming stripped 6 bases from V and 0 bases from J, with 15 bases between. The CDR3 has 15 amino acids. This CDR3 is CASSSDSASSYEQYF. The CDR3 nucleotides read TGTGCCAGCAGCTCCGACAGCGCTAGCTCCTACGAGCAGTACTTC.

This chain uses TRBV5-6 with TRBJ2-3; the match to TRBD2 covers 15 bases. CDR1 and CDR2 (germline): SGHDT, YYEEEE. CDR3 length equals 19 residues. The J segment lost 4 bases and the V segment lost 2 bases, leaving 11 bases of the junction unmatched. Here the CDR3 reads CASSLFPGLAGGLPDTQYF. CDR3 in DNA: TGTGCCAGCAGCTTATTCCCGGGACTAGCGGGGGGACTTCCAGATACGCAGTATTTT.

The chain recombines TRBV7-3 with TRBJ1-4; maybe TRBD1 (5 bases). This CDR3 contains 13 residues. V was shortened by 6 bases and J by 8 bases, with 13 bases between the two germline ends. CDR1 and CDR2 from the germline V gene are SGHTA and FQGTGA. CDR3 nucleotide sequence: TGTGCCAGCAGTGGCAGGGAGGGCGAAAAACTGTTTTTT. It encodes CASSGREGEKLFF.

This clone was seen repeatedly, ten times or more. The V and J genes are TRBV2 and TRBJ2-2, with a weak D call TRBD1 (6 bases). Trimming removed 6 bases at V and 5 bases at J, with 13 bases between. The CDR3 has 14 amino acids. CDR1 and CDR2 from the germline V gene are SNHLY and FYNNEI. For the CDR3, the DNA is TGTGCCAGCAGGTACCAGGGGTGGACCGGGGAGCTGTTTTTT. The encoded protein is CASRYQGWTGELFF.

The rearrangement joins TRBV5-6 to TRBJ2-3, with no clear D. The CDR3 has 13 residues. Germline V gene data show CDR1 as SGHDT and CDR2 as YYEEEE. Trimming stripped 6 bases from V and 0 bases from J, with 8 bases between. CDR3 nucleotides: TGTGCCAGCACCCTCCAGAGCACAGATACGCAGTATTTT. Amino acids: CASTLQSTDTQYF.

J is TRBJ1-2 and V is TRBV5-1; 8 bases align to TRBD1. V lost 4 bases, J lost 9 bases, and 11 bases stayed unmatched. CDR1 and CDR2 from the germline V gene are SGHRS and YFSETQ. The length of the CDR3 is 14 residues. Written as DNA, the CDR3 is TGCGCCAGCAGCCAGGACACAGGGGGGCGGCGCTACACCTTC. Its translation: CASSQDTGGRRYTF.

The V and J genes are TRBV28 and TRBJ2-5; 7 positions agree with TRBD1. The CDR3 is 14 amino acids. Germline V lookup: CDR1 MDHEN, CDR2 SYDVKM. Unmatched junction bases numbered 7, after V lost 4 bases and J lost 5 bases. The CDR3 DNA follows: TGTGCCAGCAGTTCGCCGACAGGGACGGAGACCCAGTACTTC. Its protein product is CASSSPTGTETQYF.